This T cell receptor (beta chain) was retrieved from a study of beta chain features in type 1 diabetes. Findings and limits, study-wide: Among all four CD4+ subsets, Type 1 diabetes patients had TCRB CDR3s that were moderately but significantly shorter.

Isolated RNA was reverse transcribed in full, so expressed TCRB transcripts were sequenced. Using immunoSEQ multiplex PCR, the repertoire was profiled, and TCRdb retains in-frame clones only, with some absent. The sample has 250,000 to 300,000 clones, roughly an eighth seen once. This clone was picked up a small number of times. What it recognizes is unknown. Trimming took 4 bases from V and 3 from J, leaving 13 bases between them. Germline V gene lookup returns CDR1 MNHEY and CDR2 SMNVEV (reference sequence). The CDR3 consists of 15 residues. The sequenced material came from naive CD4+ T cells from blood. This TCR was sampled from a man younger than 45 with type 1 diabetes. This rearrangement joins TRBV27 to TRBJ2-1, with D unresolved. This chain's CDR3 is CASSSLSTIYNEQFF. The CDR3 DNA sequence: TGTGCCAGCAGTTCCTTATCCACTATCTACAATGAGCAGTTCTTC.